This TCR beta chain was obtained from a study of blood T cells in healthy people across ages (dated by TCRdb to between 2015 and 2017). As for the study more broadly: In model experiments, template switching captured about one uniquely barcoded TCR beta cDNA molecule for every two T cells. Age-related changes in TCR beta repertoire diversity were measured in the study by deep sequencing normalized with unique cDNA molecular identifiers. The donors were divided into four age groups: young (average about 16 years), middle-aged (under 40), aged (about 56) and long-lived (about 84). To avoid experimental bias, donors of different ages were spread randomly across the sequencing lanes. For two donors (one aged 18 to 30 and one aged 80 or older), the study analyzed two additional independent replicas of 1 million unique cDNA reads from the same blood draw. Overall study results and their limits: Because profiling used bulk unsorted PBMCs, naive and antigen-experienced compartments could not be compared conclusively. As age increased, observed TCR beta diversity per million T cells dropped in a roughly linear way, and a significant reduction was already evident by age about 40. The CMV infection status of donors was not known, potentially confounding age-related changes in expanded clonotypes. Compared with the aged group, more naive CD4+ T cells, fewer expanded clones and increased TCR diversity were shown by the long-lived group, suggesting age selection. Total diversity estimates from one million sequenced T cells were considered lower bounds and underestimates. Observed TCR beta diversity correlated strongly with the percentage of naive T cells measured by flow cytometry.

The protocol used for the library was 5' RACE. The instrument was an Illumina HiSeq 2500. A second PCR of about 7 to 12 cycles was run with a J-beta primer mix and a sample-barcoded 5' primer. A unique molecular identifier was introduced onto each TCR beta cDNA molecule by a template-switch 5' adaptor carrying 12 random nucleotides. Each sample yielded at least 2.5 million CDR3-containing paired-end reads. The Mint cDNA synthesis kit, primed by a TRBC-specific oligonucleotide, was used to synthesize first-strand cDNA from all RNA. After uracil-DNA glycosylase treatment, a first 18-cycle PCR used universal primers M1SS and BC2_uni_R on all cDNA. As for the original processing: For normalization, 1 million high-quality reads, each with a distinct molecular identifier, were randomly selected from each sample. Reads with shared molecular identifiers were discarded instead of being binned into consensus sequences. MiTCR, set to a Q25 quality threshold and the strictest error-elimination algorithm, was used for CDR3 identification, clonotype clustering and error correction. A nonparametric unseen species model with Euler transformation was used to estimate lower-bound total TCR beta diversity. TCRdb passed the public sequencing reads through fastp at Q25 and MiXCR, retaining productive beta sequences. CDR3 protein sequences are deduplicated, and each keeps its most common genes and DNA. These V and J calls originate from TCRdb's pipeline instead of the authors' own analysis. The sample has 550,000 to 650,000 distinct CDR3 sequences on record, 25% to 30% of them singletons. Of the sample, approximately 14% falls within the top ten clones.

The 39 donors, aged about 6 to 100 years, were systemically healthy Caucasian individuals from Russia. Around 9.8 milliliters of peripheral blood were collected from each donor into EDTA-treated Vacutainer tubes. PBMCs were isolated by Ficoll-Paque density-gradient centrifugation, with at least 6 million obtained per sample. Trizol reagent was used to extract total RNA from the PBMCs, yielding at least 6 micrograms per sample. The percentages of naive CD45RAhigh/CD27high T cells were determined by flow cytometry on a PBMC aliquot from every donor. This clonotype was detected a few times. It has no known antigen specificity. One end of the junction varies from germline; a read error may be responsible. The germline V gene encodes CDR1 MNHNY and CDR2 SVGAGI (reference sequence). CDR3 length: 16 amino acids, cysteine to phenylalanine. Only CDR3 DNA is held: 48 bases, read in frame from base 1.

The TCR comes from a woman at least 80 years old in good health. The chain links TRBV6-6 with TRBJ1-1; no D gene is confidently identified. Sequencing was carried out using blood. CDR3 sequence: CASSPAVDIMNAEAFF. In nucleotide form, the sequence is TGTGCCAGCAGTCCCGCAGTCGACATAATGAACGCTGAAGCTTTCTTT.